These T cell receptor beta chains were read from a single sample in a study of blood T cell repertoires in COVID-19. Profiled with immunoSEQ multiplex PCR; TCRdb holds only in-frame clones, not every one. The sample contains 400,000 to 450,000 clones, approximately 89% of which appear only once. The specimen sequenced was peripheral blood. The receptor set was obtained from a woman in her 40s with COVID-19, enrolled during active disease. Both conserved end residues are trimmed from each CDR3.

>TRBJ1-5|TRBV7-2
ASSRTDWSFSNQPQH
>TRBJ1-2|TRBV24-1
ATSGTGPYGYT
>TRBJ1-4|TRBV28
ASSLTGDNEKLF
>TRBJ1-1|TRBV28
ASAWGTGRNTEAF
>TRBJ2-2|TRBV4-3
ASSQDLGDRGDGELF
>TRBJ2-2|TRBV3-1/TRBV3-2
ASSHLDGLF
>TRBJ2-1|TRBV27
ASSLRLAGATYNEQF
>TRBJ2-7|TRBV3-1/TRBV3-2
ASSYMWGGSFNEQY
>TRBJ2-1|TRBV27
ASSTHSGGQNGEQF
>TRBJ1-5|TRBV9
ASSVVGVQPQH
>TRBJ1-6|TRBV12-3/TRBV12-4
ASSVRSSPLH
>TRBJ1-1|TRBV30
AWRTQGTEAF
>TRBJ2-2|TRBV6-5
ASSYRPRRATGELF
>TRBJ2-2|TRBV7-8
ASSPRLATGELF
>TRBJ1-5|TRBV29-1
SVGAGGSNQPQH
>TRBJ1-3|TRBV7-2
ASSPTGTGRNTIY
>TRBJ2-1|TRBV28
ASSLAGKFSYNEQF
>TRBJ2-2|TRBV6-2/TRBV6-3
ASSLRGDPNTGELF
>TRBJ1-1|TRBV6-5
ASSYDLRASRTEAF
>TRBJ1-4|TRBV5-1
ASATSGGNEKLF
>TRBJ2-2|TRBV12-5
ASGLGLAASGTGELF
>TRBJ1-1|TRBV28
ASSNLGTGIWAF
>TRBJ2-7|TRBV10-3
AISEDRVPLNTYEQY
>TRBJ1-5|TRBV28
ASSSQGAGQPQH
>TRBJ1-1|TRBV19
ATKTGRNTEAF
>TRBJ1-2|TRBV3-1/TRBV3-2
ASSPAGTNYGYT
>TRBJ1-5|TRBV7-8
ASSEYPQGWSNQPQH
>TRBJ2-5|TRBV7-8
ASSTRGKGQGELGETQY
>TRBJ1-6|TRBV2
ASSEGRNNSPLH
>TRBJ1-1|TRBV6-5
ASSPQGEATEAF
>TRBJ1-1|TRBV6-4
ASSRDRLNTEAF
>TRBJ1-6|TRBV6-5
ASSYDGTGNSPLH
>TRBJ2-1|TRBV19
ASSILAGGLYNEQF
>TRBJ1-3|TRBV5-1
ASSLATYDSGNTIY
>TRBJ2-5|TRBV5-1
ASSPRGFSSQETQY
>TRBJ2-1|TRBV5-4
ASSRTSGEYNEQF
>TRBJ2-3|TRBV28
ASSLFSSGTDTQY
>TRBJ2-4|TRBV15
ATSAYLVAKNIQY
>TRBJ1-6|TRBV2
ASSEYHNNSPLH
>TRBJ2-2|TRBV21-1
ASSKATGSDTGELF
>TRBJ2-2|TRBV28
ASTIFPLGQGRDTGELF
>TRBJ2-1|TRBV28
ASSLWRDFSYNEQF
>TRBJ1-5|TRBV4-1
ASSQTGDQPQH
>TRBJ1-1|TRBV28
ASSLRVTEAF
>TRBJ2-3|TRBV29-1
SVKGAVSDGSTDTQY
>TRBJ2-2|TRBV28
ASSLAGGKAGELF
>TRBJ2-7|TRBV19
ASSPGTGFC
>TRBJ2-3|TRBV24-1
ATSDTRQTDTQY
>TRBJ1-1|TRBV2
ASREDRGSNTEAF
>TRBJ1-1|TRBV11-3
ASSSRTGGDTEAF
>TRBJ1-1|TRBV6-6
ASTRRGSRYVFNTEAF